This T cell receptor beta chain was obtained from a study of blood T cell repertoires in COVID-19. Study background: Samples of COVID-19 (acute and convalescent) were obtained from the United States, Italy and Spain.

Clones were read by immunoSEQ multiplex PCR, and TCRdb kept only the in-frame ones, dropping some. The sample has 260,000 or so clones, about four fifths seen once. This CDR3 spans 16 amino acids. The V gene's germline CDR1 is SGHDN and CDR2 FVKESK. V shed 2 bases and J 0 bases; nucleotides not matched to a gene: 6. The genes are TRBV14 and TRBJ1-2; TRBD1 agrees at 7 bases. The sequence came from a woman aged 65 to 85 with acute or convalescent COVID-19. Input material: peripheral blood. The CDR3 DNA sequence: TGTGCCAGCAGCCAACACCGGGACAGTCCTAACTATGGCTACACCTTC. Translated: CASSQHRDSPNYGYTF.